This TCR beta chain comes out of a study of breast tumors, draining lymph nodes, adjacent tissues. MiXCR, run by TCRdb on the multiplex PCR reads, gives a single entry per CDR3 protein. The table shows approximately 40,000 distinct CDR3 sequences, with about 36% occurring only once. Within the sample, this clonotype is medium-sized. This clonotype originated in a female donor with breast cancer. Some clones in this sample may be carry-over from other donors' samples. Source material: breast tumor tissue.

The CDR3 region is CSATVSGTYEQYF. As DNA, the CDR3 is TGCAGTGCGACCGTTAGCGGGACATACGAGCAGTACTTC. V is TRBV20-1 and J is TRBJ2-7, with TRBD2 identical over 8 bases. This CDR3 is 13 amino acids long. V lost 6 bases, J lost 4 bases, and 8 bases stayed unmatched. Germline CDR1 is DFQATT and CDR2 is SNEGSKA (reference sequence).